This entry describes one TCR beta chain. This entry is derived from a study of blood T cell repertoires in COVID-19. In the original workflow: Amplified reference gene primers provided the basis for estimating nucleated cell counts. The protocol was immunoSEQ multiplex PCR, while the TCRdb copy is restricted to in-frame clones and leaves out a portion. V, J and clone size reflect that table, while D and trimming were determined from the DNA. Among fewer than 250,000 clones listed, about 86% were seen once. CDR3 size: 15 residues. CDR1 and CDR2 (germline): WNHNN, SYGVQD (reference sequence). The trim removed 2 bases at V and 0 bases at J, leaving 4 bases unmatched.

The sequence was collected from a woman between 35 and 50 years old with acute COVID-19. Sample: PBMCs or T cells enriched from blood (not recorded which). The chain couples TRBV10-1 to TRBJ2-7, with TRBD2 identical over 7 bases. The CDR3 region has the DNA TGCGCCAGCAGTGAGACCGGGGGGAGCTCCTACGAGCAGTACTTC. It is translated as CASSETGGSSYEQYF.